This TCR beta chain was sequenced in a study of sequential checkpoint blockade in melanoma. Study-wide background: Randomization was 1:1 between first-line nivolumab→ipilimumab and ipilimumab→nivolumab. Each arm's sequence ended with maintenance nivolumab.

Using immunoSEQ multiplex PCR, the repertoire was profiled, and TCRdb retains in-frame clones only, with some absent. The repertoire includes under 45,000 clones, roughly 81% of them detected once, and less than 6% sits in the top ten. Treatment noted: randomized to nivolumab then ipilimumab (arm A) or the reverse (arm B). From thawed PBMCs, live CD3+CD8+ cells negative for CD19 and CD56 were sorted. The ends lost 7 bases at V and 7 bases at J; junction bases unmatched: 11. CDR1 and CDR2 (germline): MDHEN, SYDVKM. The CDR3 covers 15 residues. The gene calls are TRBV28 and TRBJ2-1; the match to TRBD2 covers 9 bases. The material was CD8+ T cells sorted from blood (inferred from file names), obtained from a patient given nivolumab and ipilimumab in sequence. The clonotype originates from a human donor with melanoma. The CDR3 loop is CASTSPIAGVNEQFF. Written as DNA, the CDR3 is TGTGCCAGCACCAGCCCAATAGCGGGGGTGAATGAGCAGTTCTTC.